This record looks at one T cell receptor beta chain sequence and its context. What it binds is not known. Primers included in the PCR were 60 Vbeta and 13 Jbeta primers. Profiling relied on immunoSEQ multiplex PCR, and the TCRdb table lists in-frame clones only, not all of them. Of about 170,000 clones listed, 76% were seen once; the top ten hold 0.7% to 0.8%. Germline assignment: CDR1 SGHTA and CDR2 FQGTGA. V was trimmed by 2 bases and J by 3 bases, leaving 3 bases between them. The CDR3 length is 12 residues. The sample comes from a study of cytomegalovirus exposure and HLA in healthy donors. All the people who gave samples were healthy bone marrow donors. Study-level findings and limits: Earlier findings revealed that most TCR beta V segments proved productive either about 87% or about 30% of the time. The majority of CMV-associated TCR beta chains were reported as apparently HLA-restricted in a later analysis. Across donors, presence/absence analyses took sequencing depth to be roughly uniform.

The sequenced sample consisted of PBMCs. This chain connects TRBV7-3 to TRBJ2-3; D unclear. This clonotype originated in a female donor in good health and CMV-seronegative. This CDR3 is CASSLLTDTQYF. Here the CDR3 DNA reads TGTGCCAGCAGCTTACTAACAGATACGCAGTATTTT.